These 32 T cell receptor beta chains were sequenced from one sample in a study of CD8 T cells in ankylosing spondylitis. Via MiXCR, TCRdb re-called the 5' RACE reads, giving one row per CDR3 protein. The table records just under 550,000 distinct CDR3 sequences, approximately 11% of them present only once. Their recognized antigens are unknown. Notes on the study in general: What seemed typical of ankylosing spondylitis blood was a TCR beta motif built from eight highly homologous variants.

Sample: blood, either unsorted or a sorted T cell fraction (not recorded which). The receptors were sampled from a male donor with ankylosing spondylitis.

The genes are TRBV5-4 and TRBJ2-7, with D tentatively TRBD2 (6 bases). The V end lost 0 bases, the J end lost 0 bases, and 10 bases lay between the germline ends. Per germline, CDR1 SGHNT and CDR2 YYREEE (reference sequence). The CDR3 is 15 residues long. CDR3 sequence (DNA): TGTGCCAGCAGCTTGGAATCGGGGGACTCCTACGAGCAGTACTTC. This gives the protein CASSLESGDSYEQYF.

This clonotype was seen ten or more times. The chain joins TRBV10-3 to TRBJ2-1; 8 bases map to TRBD1. CDR1 ENHRY and CDR2 SYGVKD come from the germline V gene. With 7 bases clipped from V and 5 bases from J, the junction kept 7 bases outside the gene matches. This CDR3 spans 14 amino acids. CDR3 sequence: CAITRTGRNNEQFF. The CDR3 DNA reads TGTGCCATCACCCGGACAGGGCGGAACAATGAGCAGTTCTTC.

This clonotype was seen a handful of times. The CDR3 DNA reads as TGTGCCACCGCGAAGGGACCCAATGAAAAACTGTTTTTT. It yields the protein CATAKGPNEKLFF. The chain joins TRBV6-4 to TRBJ1-4; D is possibly TRBD1 (5 bases). Germline V gives CDR1 MRHNA, CDR2 SNTAGT. The CDR3 is 13 residues long. Trimming cost V 10 bases and J 5 bases, with 14 bases left between them.

The chain combines TRBV12-3 or TRBV12-4 with TRBJ2-1; 9 bases align to TRBD2. The CDR3 spans 16 residues. Trimming cost V 2 bases and J 5 bases; bases outside gene matches: 7. This CDR3 reads CASSLLGLAGNNEQFF. The CDR3 coding sequence is TGTGCCAGCAGTTTATTGGGGCTAGCGGGAAACAATGAGCAGTTCTTC.

The V call is TRBV20-1, the J call TRBJ2-5; 11 nucleotides line up with TRBD2. CDR1 and CDR2 from the germline V gene are DFQATT and SNEGSKA (reference sequence). This CDR3 comprises 12 residues. The CDR3 DNA sequence: TGCAGGGGTAGCGGGAGGGGGGAGACCCAGTACTTC. Amino acid sequence: CRGSGRGETQYF.

This clonotype was seen a few times. The chain couples TRBV14 to TRBJ2-3; D may be TRBD2 (5 bases). The CDR3 is 15 residues long. Between the trimmed V and J ends, which lost 5 bases and 1 base, there was a span of 13 bases. CDR1 is SGHDN, CDR2 FVKESK, per germline. The CDR3 DNA sequence: TGTGCCAGCAGCTCCTCGAGGCGGGGCACAGATACGCAGTATTTT. Translation gives CASSSSRRGTDTQYF.

This chain uses TRBV7-8 with TRBJ2-6; 7 nucleotides agree with TRBD1. The V gene's germline CDR1 is SGHVS and CDR2 FQNEAQ. V gave up 3 bases and J gave up 0 bases; unmatched junction bases: 5. The CDR3 is 17 amino acids. The CDR3 sequence: CASSFGDSGSGANVLTF. In DNA form, the CDR3 reads TGTGCCAGCAGCTTCGGGGACAGCGGCTCTGGGGCCAACGTCCTGACTTTC.

This clonotype was counted only a few times. The V call is TRBV12-3 or TRBV12-4, the J call TRBJ1-4, with 10 nucleotides matching TRBD1. The CDR3 spans 14 residues. J gave up 8 bases and V 5 bases, and 5 bases lay outside the gene matches. The CDR3 DNA reads TGTGCCAGCAGTAAGGACAGGGGGGTAGAAAAACTGTTTTTT. Amino acid sequence: CASSKDRGVEKLFF.

The chain has TRBV21-1 and TRBJ2-1; the D call TRBD2 from the table was never checked on the DNA. TRBV21-1 is deemed a pseudogene. This CDR3 contains 16 residues. The CDR3 nucleotides read TGTGCCAGCAAACCACGGGAGGGTAGATCCTACAATGAGCAGTTCTTC. Translating it yields CASKPREGRSYNEQFF.

This clonotype occurred many times. The V and J genes are TRBV5-1 and TRBJ2-2; D is unclear. V dropped 3 bases and J dropped 0 bases, with 6 bases sitting between them. Germline-derived CDR1 and CDR2 are SGHRS and YFSETQ. The CDR3 length is 14 residues. The CDR3 sequence is CASSSWTNTGELFF. The CDR3 coding sequence is TGCGCCAGCAGCTCCTGGACGAACACCGGGGAGCTGTTTTTT.

The V and J genes are TRBV30 and TRBJ1-2, with 9 nucleotides matching TRBD1. Unmatched junction bases numbered 9, after V lost 0 bases and J lost 4 bases. In germline, CDR1 is GTSNPN, CDR2 SVGIG (reference sequence). The CDR3 has 16 residues. This CDR3 reads CAWSVLGGQGFYGYTF. DNA for the CDR3: TGTGCCTGGAGTGTACTGGGCGGACAGGGGTTCTATGGCTACACCTTC. Together with reference TRBV30 and TRBJ1-2, the CDR3 gives the full variable domain: SQTIHQWPATLVQPVGSPLSLECTVEGTSNPNLYWYRQAAGRGLQLLFYSVGIGQISSEVPQNLSASRPQDRQFILSSKKLLLSDSGFYLCAWSVLGGQGFYGYTFGSGTRLTVV.

This rearrangement joins TRBV18 to TRBJ1-4; D possibly corresponds to TRBD1 (5 bases). This CDR3 region has 14 residues. Trimming left V 1 base short and J 11 bases short, with 14 bases between. Germline lookup yields CDR1 KGHSH and CDR2 LQKENI. The CDR3 coding sequence is TGTGCCAGCTCACCACGGACACTGATTGGTAAACTGTTTTTT. Protein product: CASSPRTLIGKLFF.

Points on this clonotype: One end of the junction varies from germline; a read error may be responsible. The chain joins TRBV20-1 to TRBJ1-1; TRBD1 aligns across 8 bases. This CDR3 region has 17 residues. Germline V gene sequence: CDR1 DFQATT, CDR2 SNEGSKA (reference sequence). This chain's CDR3 is CSARAQSGGEMNTEAFF. CDR3 DNA: TGCAGCGCTAGGGCCCAGTCAGGGGGCGAGATGAACACTGAAGCTTTCTTT.

The CDR3, as DNA: TGCAGTGCTACAGAGACAACCACCCTAATGGCTTTCTTT. Translation gives CSATETTTLMAFF. This chain connects TRBV20-1 to TRBJ1-1; D gene ambiguous. The CDR3 loop spans 13 amino acids. Germline-derived CDR1 and CDR2 are DFQATT and SNEGSKA (reference sequence). V was clipped by 4 bases and J by 11 bases, with 20 bases between them.

The chain links TRBV5-1 to TRBJ1-1; D is possibly TRBD1 (6 bases). V lost 0 bases, J lost 4 bases, and 16 bases lay in between. Per germline, CDR1 SGHRS and CDR2 YFSETQ. The CDR3 covers 16 residues. The CDR3 region has the DNA TGCGCCAGCAGCTTGGCCGGGGACACGCGGCTCACTGAAGCTTTCTTT. Its protein product is CASSLAGDTRLTEAFF.

This clonotype was detected many times. The CDR3 reads CASSLQNYEQYF. The CDR3, as DNA: TGCGCCAGCAGCCTACAAAATTACGAGCAGTACTTC. This chain links TRBV5-1 with TRBJ2-7; D gene unclear. CDR1 and CDR2 (germline): SGHRS, YFSETQ. The CDR3 totals 12 residues. Trimming cost V 4 bases and J 4 bases, with 9 bases left between them. The whole variable domain, filled in from reference TRBV5-1 and TRBJ2-7, reads KAGVTQTPRYLIKTRGQQVTLSCSPISGHRSVSWYQQTPGQGLQFLFEYFSETQRNKGNFPGRFSGRQFSNSRSEMNVSTLELGDSALYLCASSLQNYEQYFGPGTRLTVT.

There are a few counts of this clonotype. V and J are TRBV20-1 and TRBJ2-1; D possibly corresponds to TRBD1 (6 bases). The CDR3 is 15 amino acids. V gave up 7 bases and J gave up 6 bases, with 22 bases separating them. Germline V gene lookup returns CDR1 DFQATT and CDR2 SNEGSKA (reference sequence). The CDR3: CSEHPGHRPGNEQFF. CDR3 DNA: TGCAGTGAGCATCCGGGACACCGGCCCGGCAATGAGCAGTTCTTC.

On this clonotype: The junction departs from the called germline gene at one end, perhaps through a read error. The CDR3 region is CASSQRQGAGDIQYF. The CDR3 region has the DNA TGCGCCAGCAGCCAGAGACAGGGGGCCGGTGACATACAGTACTTC. The chain employs TRBV5-1 and TRBJ2-4, with 10 nucleotides matching TRBD1. CDR3 length: 15 amino acids. The germline V gene has CDR1 SGHRS and CDR2 YFSETQ.

In this sample, this clonotype turned up a few times. The chain links TRBV5-1 to TRBJ1-6; weak D call: TRBD1 (6 bases). CDR1 SGHRS and CDR2 YFSETQ come from the germline V gene. CDR3 length: 14 amino acids. V was shortened by 4 bases and J by 7 bases, with 12 bases between the two germline ends. For the CDR3, the DNA is TGCGCCAGCAGCCCGGAGGGGGTGAATTCACCCCTCCACTTT. It specifies CASSPEGVNSPLHF.

This clonotype came up a few times. The CDR3 loop is CASSQDLRGLEKLFF. CDR3 coding DNA: TGTGCCAGCAGCCAAGATTTGCGAGGACTTGAAAAACTGTTTTTT. The V call is TRBV3-1, the J call TRBJ1-4, with D hard to call. V was pared by 0 bases and J by 7 bases, with 12 bases between. There are 15 residues in the CDR3. Per germline, CDR1 LGHDT and CDR2 YNNKEL (reference sequence).

Many counts were recorded for this clonotype. The chain is built from TRBV29-1 and TRBJ2-3; D is unresolved. Trimming removed 0 bases at V and 2 bases at J, with 9 bases between. CDR3 length: 14 residues. Germline V gene sequence: CDR1 SQVTM, CDR2 ANQGSEA. The CDR3 loop reads CSVEDSEYTDTQYF. The CDR3 DNA sequence: TGCAGCGTTGAAGATTCCGAGTACACAGATACGCAGTATTTT.

A few counts support this clonotype. In nucleotides, the CDR3 is TGTGCCAGTAAGAGAGGCGGGATGGGCACCGGGGAGCTGTTTTTT. It translates to CASKRGGMGTGELFF. The chain links TRBV19 to TRBJ2-2; tentative D call: TRBD2 (6 bases). The V end was cut by 7 bases, the J end by 4 bases, with 16 bases between. The CDR3 is made up of 15 amino acids. The germline V gene encodes CDR1 LNHDA and CDR2 SQIVND (reference sequence). Together with reference TRBV19 and TRBJ2-2, the CDR3 gives the full variable domain: DGGITQSPKYLFRKEGQNVTLSCEQNLNHDAMYWYRQDPGQGLRLIYYSQIVNDFQKGDIAEGYSVSREKKESFPLTVTSAQKNPTAFYLCASKRGGMGTGELFFGEGSRLTVL.

CDR3 amino acids: CATSLRTGGFGDTQYF. CDR3 bases: TGTGCCACCAGTCTACGAACAGGGGGCTTTGGAGATACGCAGTATTTT. This chain links TRBV24-1 with TRBJ2-3, with 9 bases matching TRBD1. V was pared by 6 bases and J by 5 bases, with 11 bases of the junction left unmatched. Germline V lookup: CDR1 KGHDR, CDR2 SFDVKD. CDR3 length: 16 residues.

This clonotype was picked up a small number of times. The chain couples TRBV20-1 to TRBJ2-3; D is undetermined. The CDR3 contains 11 residues. Germline lookup yields CDR1 DFQATT and CDR2 SNEGSKA (reference sequence). DNA for the CDR3: TGCAGCCCCGCAGTGGGAGATACGCAGTATTTT. Translating it yields CSPAVGDTQYF.

This clonotype appeared many times. The chain carries TRBV10-3 and TRBJ1-5; D is unresolved. V lost 2 bases and J lost 4, with 12 bases in between. Germline V CDR1 and CDR2: ENHRY, SYGVKD. CDR3 length: 15 residues. The CDR3 spells CAISEIGIRNQPQHF. In nucleotides, the CDR3 is TGTGCCATCAGTGAGATAGGGATTAGGAATCAGCCCCAGCATTTT.

This clonotype was detected ten times or more. The V call is TRBV29-1, the J call TRBJ2-4, with 8 nucleotides matching TRBD1. J was trimmed by 9 bases and V by 1 base; bases with no gene match: 5. Germline CDR1 reads SQVTM; CDR2 reads ANQGSEA. This CDR3 region has 13 residues. The CDR3 sequence is CSVEATGGPIQYF. The CDR3 DNA reads as TGCAGCGTTGAAGCCACAGGGGGTCCCATTCAGTACTTC.

This chain joins TRBV7-9 and TRBJ1-1, with a weak D call TRBD1 (5 bases). Germline V CDR1 and CDR2: SEHNR, FQNEAQ (reference sequence). This CDR3 has 13 amino acids. Between the trimmed V and J ends, which lost 3 bases and 6 bases, there was a span of 11 bases. The DNA of the CDR3 is TGTGCCAGCAGCTTCTCCCTGGGGGCTGAAGCTTTCTTT. Amino acids: CASSFSLGAEAFF. The entire variable domain, with the rest obtained from reference TRBV7-9 and TRBJ1-1, is as follows: DTGVSQNPRHKITKRGQNVTFRCDPISEHNRLYWYRQTLGQGPEFLTYFQNEAQLEKSRLLSDRFSAERPKGSFSTLEIQRTEQGDSAMYLCASSFSLGAEAFFGQGTRLTVV.

This clonotype was seen a handful of times. The chain recombines TRBV10-3 with TRBJ1-4, with 8 bases that match TRBD1. J gave up 8 bases and V 6 bases, and 5 bases lay outside the gene matches. The CDR3 extends over 13 amino acids. CDR1 is ENHRY and CDR2 is SYGVKD in the germline V gene. The chain's CDR3 is CAISGQGEEKLFF. The CDR3 nucleotides read TGTGCCATCAGCGGACAGGGTGAAGAAAAACTGTTTTTT.

V gene TRBV5-1 combines with J gene TRBJ1-2; 7 nucleotides align to TRBD1. Germline loops: CDR1 SGHRS, CDR2 YFSETQ. The trim removed 4 bases at V and 8 bases at J, leaving 8 bases unmatched. The CDR3 loop spans 13 amino acids. CDR3 loop: CASSVPDRAGYTF. CDR3 sequence (DNA): TGCGCCAGCAGCGTACCCGACAGGGCGGGCTACACCTTC.

V usage is TRBV20-1 and J usage is TRBJ2-7; tentatively, D is TRBD1 or TRBD2 (5 bases each). In germline, CDR1 is DFQATT, CDR2 SNEGSKA (reference sequence). This CDR3 is 10 amino acids long. As DNA, the CDR3 is TGCAGCCCGGGACGGAGAGAGCAGTACTTC. Its translation: CSPGRREQYF.

This clonotype was detected a few times. CDR3 sequence: CASSARQGAGGASSYNEQFF. The CDR3, as DNA: TGTGCCAGCAGTGCCCGACAGGGGGCGGGGGGAGCTAGCTCCTACAATGAGCAGTTCTTC. V and J are TRBV25-1 and TRBJ2-1; TRBD1 matches 10 bases. This CDR3 is built from 20 residues. Germline lookup yields CDR1 MGHDK and CDR2 SYGVNS. V shed 4 bases, J shed 0 bases, and the junction held 15 bases outside the gene matches.

The chain couples TRBV29-1 to TRBJ2-6; possible D gene TRBD1, 6 bases. The germline V and J ends were trimmed by 4 bases and 2 bases, with 12 bases remaining between them. The CDR3 extends over 15 amino acids. Germline CDR1 and CDR2: SQVTM and ANQGSEA. The CDR3 sequence is CSVVRTDTGANVLTF. DNA of the CDR3: TGCAGCGTTGTTAGGACAGACACTGGGGCCAACGTCCTGACTTTC.